This TCR beta chain stems from a study of blood T cells in healthy people across ages. The junction had 8 bases not matched to a gene; V was cut back by 3 bases and J by 6 bases. The CDR3 covers 17 residues. Per germline, CDR1 MGHRA and CDR2 YSYEKL. The second PCR ran about 6 to 12 cycles with a sample-barcoded 5' primer and J-beta primers. TCRdb reprocessed the 5' RACE reads with MiXCR, giving one entry per CDR3 protein. The sample has about 1.7 million distinct CDR3 sequences, 28% seen once. The chain has TRBV4-1 and TRBJ2-2; 12 nucleotides match TRBD2. The TCR comes from a woman aged 25-40 years in good health. Sequences were obtained from blood. The CDR3 coding sequence is TGCGCCAGCAGCCAGCGGGCCGGGACTAGCGGGTCCGGGGAGCTGTTTTTT. Translating it yields CASSQRAGTSGSGELFF.